This entry describes one TCR beta chain. Its antigen is still unknown. TCRdb's table, derived via immunoSEQ multiplex PCR, lists solely in-frame clones and lacks some. The top ten hold 15% to 20% of the sample, which has tens of thousands of clones, roughly 94% seen once. The entry originates in a study of siplizumab effects on memory and regulatory T cells. The study, taken as a whole, reports: Roughly 75-97% of proliferating CD4+ or CD8+ clones lacked an assignable naive or memory phenotype. Significantly reduced by siplizumab was the cumulative frequency of alloreactive sequences, namely those traceable to unstimulated CD4+ memory cells.

The germline gives CDR1 MNHEY, CDR2 SMNVEV (reference sequence). The CDR3 loop spans 15 amino acids. V lost 1 base and J lost 4, with 13 bases in between. The receptor's source is a human donor in good health. This rearrangement joins TRBV27 to TRBJ2-5; D is possibly TRBD2 (5 bases). What was sequenced was CD8+ T cells sorted from blood. The CDR3 sequence is CASSLYWELGETQYF. CDR3 DNA: TGTGCCAGCAGTTTATATTGGGAGTTGGGAGAGACCCAGTACTTC.